This TCR beta chain was sequenced for a study of shared clonotypes between healthy human individuals. This clone was found a few times. Assay used: immunoSEQ multiplex PCR; TCRdb lists only in-frame clones, some missing. The data show fewer than 600,000 clones, with approximately 80% seen just once and about 12% held by the top ten. The CDR3 contains 16 residues. Only Caucasian adults living in Nashville, Tennessee made up the donor group. The unsorted samples took some 90 million PBMCs to get genomic DNA. Sequenced input: PBMCs. The TCR originated in a woman in her 40s in good health. Some clones in this sample may be carry-over from other donors' samples. This chain uses TRBV21-1 with TRBJ2-1; the table calls TRBD2, which could not be checked here. TRBV21-1 is recorded as a pseudogene. The CDR3 is CASSGLAHSSYNEQFF. Written as DNA, the CDR3 is TGTGCCAGCAGCGGGCTAGCCCACAGCTCCTACAATGAGCAGTTCTTC.